This passage covers 17 T cell receptor beta chains from one sample sequenced in a study of blood T cell repertoires in COVID-19. TCRdb's table, derived via immunoSEQ multiplex PCR, lists solely in-frame clones and lacks some. Counted here are approximately 97,000 clones, 75% to 95% occurring once; the ten biggest clones make up about 1.8%. The specimen sequenced was peripheral blood. These receptors originate from a man aged 55 to 70 with acute or convalescent COVID-19.

The chain combines TRBV4-2 with TRBJ1-1; tentatively, D is TRBD1 (6 bases). V gave up 3 bases and J gave up 3 bases, with 11 bases separating them. CDR1 LGHNA and CDR2 YNFKEQ come from the germline V gene. The CDR3 contains 14 residues. CDR3 in amino acids: CASSHLGQDTEAFF. The DNA for the CDR3 is TGTGCCAGCAGCCATCTGGGACAAGACACTGAAGCTTTCTTT.

V is TRBV18 and J is TRBJ1-1, with a possible D match to TRBD1 (5 bases). V was shortened by 0 bases and J by 4 bases, with 9 bases between the two germline ends. This CDR3 comprises 14 residues. Germline lookup yields CDR1 KGHSH and CDR2 LQKENI. This chain's CDR3 is CASSPPPGGTEAFF. The CDR3 DNA reads TGTGCCAGCTCACCACCCCCGGGGGGCACTGAAGCTTTCTTT.

The chain recombines TRBV3-1 (or the pseudogene TRBV3-2) with TRBJ1-1, with no clear D. Per the germline V gene, CDR1 is LGHDT and CDR2 is YNNKEL (reference sequence). This CDR3 has 14 residues. Trimming took 1 base from V and 4 from J, leaving 10 bases between them. The CDR3 region has the DNA TGTGCCAGCAGCCAAGGACTCATCCCCACTGAAGCTTTCTTT. Protein: CASSQGLIPTEAFF.

Points on this clone: A junction end diverges from the germline sequence, so it may reflect a read error. Other DNA sequences within the sample encode an identical CDR3. The rearrangement uses TRBV18 and TRBJ1-2, with 8 positions matching TRBD1. The length of the CDR3 is 14 residues. Germline V gene sequence: CDR1 KGHSH, CDR2 LQKENI. As DNA, the CDR3 is TGTGCCAGCTCCCCACAGGGGGAGAACTATGGCTACACCTTC. Translated, it gives CASSPQGENYGYTF.

The rearrangement uses TRBV21-1 and TRBJ1-5. TRBV21-1 is a documented pseudogene. CDR3 length equals 16 residues. The CDR3 DNA is TGTGCCAGCAGCAAAGGGGGGGGCGGAAGCAATCAGCCCCAGCATTTT. As protein: CASSKGGGGSNQPQHF.

The rearrangement uses TRBV21-1 and TRBJ1-1; the table's D call TRBD1 went unverified against the DNA. TRBV21-1 is a known pseudogene. This CDR3 has 12 residues. The CDR3 spells CANPQGYTEAFF. As DNA, the CDR3 is TGTGCCAACCCACAGGGCTACACTGAAGCTTTCTTT.

The chain carries TRBV6-5 and TRBJ1-6; D is possibly TRBD1 (5 bases). The germline CDR1 and CDR2 sequences are MNHEY and SVGAGI. V dropped 0 bases and J dropped 14 bases, with 11 bases sitting between them. CDR3 length equals 13 residues. The CDR3 bases are TGTGCCAGCAGTTACTCAAGGGGAGGCACCCTCCACTTT. Protein: CASSYSRGGTLHF.

The rearrangement uses TRBV29-1 and TRBJ1-1; D not certain. The V gene lost 8 bases and the J gene lost 5 bases, with 24 bases spanning the gap. There are 15 residues in the CDR3. From germline, CDR1 is SQVTM and CDR2 ANQGSEA. CDR3 DNA sequence: TGCAGCTTCCATGGAGGTCTTATAACCGGGACTGAAGCTTTCTTT. Translation gives CSFHGGLITGTEAFF.

The CDR3, as DNA: TGCGCCAGCAGCCAAACACAGGGGGCGGATGGCTACACCTTC. Its protein is CASSQTQGADGYTF. This chain links TRBV4-1 with TRBJ1-2, with TRBD1 matching over 9 bases. The CDR3 is 14 residues long. V shed 2 bases and J 6 bases; nucleotides not matched to a gene: 4. Per germline, CDR1 MGHRA and CDR2 YSYEKL.

CDR3 sequence reads: CASSLLQGAGTEAFF. CDR3 nucleotides: TGTGCCAGTAGTCTCTTACAGGGGGCCGGCACTGAAGCTTTCTTT. The rearrangement joins TRBV19 to TRBJ1-1, with 9 bases identical to TRBD1. CDR1 LNHDA and CDR2 SQIVND come from the germline V gene (reference sequence). With V trimmed by 5 bases and J by 4 bases, 8 bases remained unmatched. The CDR3 runs to 15 residues.

V gene TRBV6-5 combines with J gene TRBJ1-1; TRBD1 aligns across 8 bases. Germline loops: CDR1 MNHEY, CDR2 SVGAGI. J gave up 3 bases and V 7 bases, and 10 bases lay outside the gene matches. The CDR3 spans 15 residues. In DNA, the CDR3 is TGTGCCAGCAACCGACTCAGGGGGCCGTACACTGAAGCTTTCTTT. It yields the protein CASNRLRGPYTEAFF.

CDR3 sequence reads: CASSYSRGGGDTQYF. The CDR3 bases are TGTGCCAGCAGTTACTCCCGGGGGGGTGGGGATACGCAGTATTTT. The chain couples TRBV6-6 to TRBJ2-3, with 8 bases matching TRBD2. The CDR3 contains 15 residues. CDR1 is MNHNY, CDR2 SVGAGI, per germline (reference sequence). With 0 bases clipped from V and 6 bases from J, the junction kept 5 bases outside the gene matches.

V usage is TRBV19 and J usage is TRBJ1-1; D may be TRBD1 (6 bases). The germline V and J ends were trimmed by 3 bases and 10 bases, with 21 bases remaining between them. The CDR3 covers 15 residues. CDR1 is LNHDA, CDR2 SQIVND, per germline (reference sequence). The CDR3, as DNA: TGTGCCAGTAGTATCTATAATTCCGCAGGGGTTAGAGCTTTCTTT. Protein product: CASSIYNSAGVRAFF.

V is TRBV30 and J is TRBJ1-2; TRBD1 aligns across 8 bases. CDR3 length: 13 residues. After removal of 7 bases from V and 4 bases from J, the junction contained 8 bases not matched to a gene. From germline, CDR1 is GTSNPN and CDR2 SVGIG (reference sequence). Written as DNA, the CDR3 is TGTGCCTTCCTCCGGGACAGGCCCTATGGCTACACCTTC. Translating it yields CAFLRDRPYGYTF.

The V gene is TRBV7-2, the J gene TRBJ1-3; maybe TRBD1 (6 bases). Deletions cut 2 bases from V and 3 bases from J, with 14 bases between. This CDR3 has 16 residues. The germline V gene encodes CDR1 SGHTA and CDR2 FQGNSA. The CDR3 DNA reads as TGTGCCAGCAGCTTAACGGGGGGGCTCGGTGGAAACACCATATATTTT. Its protein product is CASSLTGGLGGNTIYF. Variable domain in full (rest from reference TRBV7-2 and TRBJ1-3): GAGVSQSPSNKVTEKGKDVELRCDPISGHTALYWYRQSLGQGLEFLIYFQGNSAPDKSGLPSDRFSAERTGGSVSTLTIQRTQQEDSAVYLCASSLTGGLGGNTIYFGEGSWLTVV.

This chain joins TRBV18 and TRBJ1-5, with TRBD1 as a possible D gene (6 bases). Germline V gene data show CDR1 as KGHSH and CDR2 as LQKENI. The ends were cut back, 6 bases at V and 5 bases at J, with 11 bases in the middle. The CDR3 has 13 residues. The CDR3 loop reads CASSPRTDQPQHF. The CDR3 nucleotides read TGTGCCAGCTCCCCTCGGACAGATCAGCCCCAGCATTTT.

The rearrangement uses TRBV2 and TRBJ2-5; tentatively, D is TRBD1 (6 bases). This CDR3 has 18 amino acids. Germline-derived CDR1 and CDR2 are SNHLY and FYNNEI. V shed 10 bases and J shed 1 base, with 28 bases lying between them. The CDR3 region has the DNA TGTGCCAACTTCCCAGACGACCTCCTTGGACAGCTCCAAGAGACCCAGTACTTC. It yields the protein CANFPDDLLGQLQETQYF.